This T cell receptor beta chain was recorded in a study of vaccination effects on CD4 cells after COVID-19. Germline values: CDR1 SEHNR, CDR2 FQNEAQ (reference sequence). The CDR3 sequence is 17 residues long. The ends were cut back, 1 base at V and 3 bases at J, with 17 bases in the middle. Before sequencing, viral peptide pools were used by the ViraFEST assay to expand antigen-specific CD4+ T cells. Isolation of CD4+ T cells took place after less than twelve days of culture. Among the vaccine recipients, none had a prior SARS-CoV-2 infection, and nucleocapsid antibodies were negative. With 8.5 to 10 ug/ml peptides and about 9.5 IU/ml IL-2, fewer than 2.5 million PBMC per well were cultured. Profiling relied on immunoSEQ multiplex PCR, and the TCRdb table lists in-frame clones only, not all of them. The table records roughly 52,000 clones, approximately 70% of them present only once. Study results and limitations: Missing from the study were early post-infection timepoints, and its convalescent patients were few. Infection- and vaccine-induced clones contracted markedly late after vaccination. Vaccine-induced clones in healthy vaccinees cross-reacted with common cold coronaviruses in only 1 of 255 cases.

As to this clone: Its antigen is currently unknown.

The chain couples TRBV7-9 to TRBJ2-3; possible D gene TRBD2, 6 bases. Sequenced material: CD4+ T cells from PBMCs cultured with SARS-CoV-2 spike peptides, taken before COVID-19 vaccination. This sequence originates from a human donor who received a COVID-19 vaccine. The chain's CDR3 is CASSLGQAGRRTDTQYF. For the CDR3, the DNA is TGTGCCAGCAGCTTAGGGCAGGCAGGGAGGAGGACAGATACGCAGTATTTT.